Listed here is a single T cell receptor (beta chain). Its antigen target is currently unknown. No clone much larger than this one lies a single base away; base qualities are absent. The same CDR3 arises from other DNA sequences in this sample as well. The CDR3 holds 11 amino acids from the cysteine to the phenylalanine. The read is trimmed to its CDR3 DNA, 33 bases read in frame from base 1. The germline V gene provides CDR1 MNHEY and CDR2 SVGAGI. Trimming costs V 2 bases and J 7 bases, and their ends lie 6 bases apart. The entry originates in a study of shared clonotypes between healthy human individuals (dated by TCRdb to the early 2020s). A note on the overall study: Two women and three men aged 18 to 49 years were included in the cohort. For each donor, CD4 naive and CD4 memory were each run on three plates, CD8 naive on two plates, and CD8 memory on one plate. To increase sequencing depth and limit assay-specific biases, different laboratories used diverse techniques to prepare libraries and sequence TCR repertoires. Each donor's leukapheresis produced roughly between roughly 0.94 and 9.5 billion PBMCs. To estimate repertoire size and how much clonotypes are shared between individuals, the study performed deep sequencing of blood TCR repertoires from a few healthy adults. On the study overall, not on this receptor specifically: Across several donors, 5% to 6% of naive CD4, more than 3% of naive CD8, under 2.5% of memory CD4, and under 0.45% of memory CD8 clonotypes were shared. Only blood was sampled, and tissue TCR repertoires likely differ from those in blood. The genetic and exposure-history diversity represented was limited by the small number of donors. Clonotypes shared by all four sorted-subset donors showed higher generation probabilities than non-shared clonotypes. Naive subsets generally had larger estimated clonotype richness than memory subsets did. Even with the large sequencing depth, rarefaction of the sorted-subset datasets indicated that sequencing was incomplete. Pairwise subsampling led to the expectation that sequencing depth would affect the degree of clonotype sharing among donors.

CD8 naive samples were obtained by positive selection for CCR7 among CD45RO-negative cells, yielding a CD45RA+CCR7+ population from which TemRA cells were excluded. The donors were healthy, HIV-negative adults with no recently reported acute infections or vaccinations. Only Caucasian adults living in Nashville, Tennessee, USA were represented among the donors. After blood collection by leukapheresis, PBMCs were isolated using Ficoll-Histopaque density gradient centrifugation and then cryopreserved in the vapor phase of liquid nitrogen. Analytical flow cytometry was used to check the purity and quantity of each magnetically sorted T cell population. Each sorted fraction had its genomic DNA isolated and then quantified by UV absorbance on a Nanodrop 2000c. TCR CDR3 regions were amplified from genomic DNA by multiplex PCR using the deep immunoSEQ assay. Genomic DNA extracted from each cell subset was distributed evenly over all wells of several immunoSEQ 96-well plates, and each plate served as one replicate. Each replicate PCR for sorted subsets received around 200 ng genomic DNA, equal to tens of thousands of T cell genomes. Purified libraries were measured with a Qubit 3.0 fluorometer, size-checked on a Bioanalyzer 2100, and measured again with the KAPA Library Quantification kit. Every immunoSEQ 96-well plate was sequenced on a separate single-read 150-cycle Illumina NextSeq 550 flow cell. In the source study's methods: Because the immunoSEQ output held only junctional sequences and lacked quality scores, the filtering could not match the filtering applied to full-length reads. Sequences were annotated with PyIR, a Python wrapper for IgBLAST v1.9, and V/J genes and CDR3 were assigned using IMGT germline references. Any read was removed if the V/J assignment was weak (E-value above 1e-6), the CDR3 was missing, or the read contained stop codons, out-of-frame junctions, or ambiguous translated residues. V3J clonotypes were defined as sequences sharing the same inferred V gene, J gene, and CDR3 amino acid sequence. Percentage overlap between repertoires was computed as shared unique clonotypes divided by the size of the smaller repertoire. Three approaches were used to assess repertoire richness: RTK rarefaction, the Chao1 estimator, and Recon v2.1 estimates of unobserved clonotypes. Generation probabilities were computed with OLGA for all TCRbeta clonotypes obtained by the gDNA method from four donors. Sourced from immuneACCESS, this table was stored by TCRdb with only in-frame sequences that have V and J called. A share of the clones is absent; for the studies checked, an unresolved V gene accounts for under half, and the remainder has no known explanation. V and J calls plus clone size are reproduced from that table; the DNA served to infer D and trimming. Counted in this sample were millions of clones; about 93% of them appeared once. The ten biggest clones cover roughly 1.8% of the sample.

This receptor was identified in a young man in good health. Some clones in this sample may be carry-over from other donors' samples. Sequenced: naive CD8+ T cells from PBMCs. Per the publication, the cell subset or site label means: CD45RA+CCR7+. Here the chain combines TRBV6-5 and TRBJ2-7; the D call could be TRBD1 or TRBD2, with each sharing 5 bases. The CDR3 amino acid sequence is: CASSYGGEQYF. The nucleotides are TGTGCCAGCAGTTACGGGGGAGAGCAGTACTTC.